The 9 T cell receptor beta chains listed next were all sequenced from one sample in a study of shared clonotypes between healthy human individuals. TCRdb's table, derived via immunoSEQ multiplex PCR, lists solely in-frame clones and lacks some. The data contain 2 million or so clones, about 95% of them singletons. Naive CD8 cells were CD45RO-negative, positively selected for CCR7, excluding terminally differentiated effector memory CD45RA+ cells. The material sequenced was naive CD8+ T cells sorted from blood. These receptors all stem from a man aged 18-30 years in good health.

The chain recombines TRBV5-6 with TRBJ2-7; 12 bases are a match to TRBD1. Trimming took 2 bases from V and 5 from J; bases not matched to a gene: 2. The CDR3 runs 14 residues. CDR1 and CDR2 (germline): SGHDT, YYEEEE. CDR3 bases: TGTGCCAGCAGCTTCGGGACAGGGGGCGACGAGCAGTACTTC. Translation: CASSFGTGGDEQYF.

The V call is TRBV14, the J call TRBJ2-1; 15 bases agree with TRBD2. With V trimmed by 3 bases and J by 0 bases, 9 bases remained unmatched. Germline CDR1 SGHDN, CDR2 FVKESK. CDR3 length: 20 residues. The CDR3 protein is CASSQAPGLAGGTSYNEQFF. In DNA, the CDR3 is TGTGCCAGCAGCCAGGCACCGGGACTAGCGGGGGGCACCTCCTACAATGAGCAGTTCTTC.

The chain recombines TRBV7-2 with TRBJ2-7, with 10 bases matching TRBD2. V dropped 4 bases and J dropped 0; count of bases not matched to a gene: 3. The germline CDR1 and CDR2 sequences are SGHTA and FQGNSA. CDR3 length: 15 amino acids. The CDR3 loop is CASSSLAGGSYEQYF. The CDR3 DNA reads as TGTGCCAGCAGCTCCTTAGCGGGAGGCTCCTACGAGCAGTACTTC.

This clone was counted a single time. The chain combines TRBV4-1 with TRBJ2-1, with 10 bases aligning to TRBD1. The J segment lost 2 bases and the V segment lost 5 bases, leaving 6 bases of the junction unmatched. There are 16 residues in the CDR3. Germline assignment: CDR1 MGHRA and CDR2 YSYEKL. The CDR3 reads CASSSGGTGAYNEQFF. CDR3 nucleotides: TGCGCCAGCAGCTCAGGGGGGACAGGGGCCTACAATGAGCAGTTCTTC.

The chain joins TRBV6-1 to TRBJ2-3, with TRBD2 matching over 8 bases. Germline-derived CDR1 and CDR2 are MNHNS and SASEGT. V gave up 2 bases and J gave up 2 bases; unmatched junction bases: 9. The CDR3 sequence is 17 residues long. CDR3 loop: CASSERGAGGFTDTQYF. The CDR3 DNA sequence: TGTGCCAGCAGTGAAAGGGGGGCGGGAGGATTCACAGATACGCAGTATTTT.

The rearrangement uses TRBV30 and TRBJ2-7, with D maybe TRBD1 (5 bases). V lost 5 bases to trimming and J lost 0 bases, with 11 bases between them. Germline V gene sequence: CDR1 GTSNPN, CDR2 SVGIG (reference sequence). The CDR3 has 13 residues. The DNA of the CDR3 is TGTGCCTGGGACAGTGATTACTCCTACGAGCAGTACTTC. Translated, it gives CAWDSDYSYEQYF.

This sequence joins TRBV4-2 and TRBJ2-6; 8 positions agree with TRBD1. The CDR3 spans 18 residues. Per germline, CDR1 LGHNA and CDR2 YNFKEQ. The V segment lost 1 base and the J segment 0 bases; nucleotides outside the gene matches: 5. The DNA of the CDR3 is TGTGCCAGCAGCCAAGGGACAGGGTATAGCTCTGGGGCCAACGTCCTGACTTTC. This codes for CASSQGTGYSSGANVLTF.

The chain combines TRBV28 with TRBJ1-1; a weak D match, TRBD1 (5 bases). In germline, CDR1 is MDHEN, CDR2 SYDVKM. The V gene lost 6 bases and the J gene lost 0 bases, with 11 bases spanning the gap. This CDR3 contains 14 residues. CDR3 DNA sequence: TGTGCCAGCAGCCGCGGGACCTTGAACACTGAAGCTTTCTTT. It specifies CASSRGTLNTEAFF. The variable domain in full, completed from reference TRBV28 and TRBJ1-1, reads DVKVTQSSRYLVKRTGEKVFLECVQDMDHENMFWYRQDPGLGLRLIYFSYDVKMKEKGDIPEGYSVSREKKERFSLILESASTNQTSMYLCASSRGTLNTEAFFGQGTRLTVV.

The J gene is TRBJ2-7, the V gene TRBV6-5, with 12 positions matching TRBD1. Germline lookup yields CDR1 MNHEY and CDR2 SVGAGI. Unmatched junction bases numbered 6, after V lost 4 bases and J lost 2 bases. The CDR3 spans 16 residues. DNA of the CDR3: TGTGCCAGCAGTTGGGGACAGGGGGCGACTCCCTACGAGCAGTACTTC. This translates into CASSWGQGATPYEQYF.